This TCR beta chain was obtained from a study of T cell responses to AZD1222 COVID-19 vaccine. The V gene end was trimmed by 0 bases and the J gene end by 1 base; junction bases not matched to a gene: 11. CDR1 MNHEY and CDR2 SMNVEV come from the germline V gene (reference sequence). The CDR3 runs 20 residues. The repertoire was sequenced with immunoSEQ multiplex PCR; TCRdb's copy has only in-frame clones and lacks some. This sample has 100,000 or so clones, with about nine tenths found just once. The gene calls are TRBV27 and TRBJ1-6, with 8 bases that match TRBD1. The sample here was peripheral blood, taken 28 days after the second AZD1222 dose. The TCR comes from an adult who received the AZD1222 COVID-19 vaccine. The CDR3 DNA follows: TGTGCCAGCAGTTTATCTTCTTGGGACAGGCCAAAATCCTATAATTCACCCCTCCACTTT. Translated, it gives CASSLSSWDRPKSYNSPLHF.